One sample yielded the 11 T cell receptor beta chains listed below, sequenced in a study of blood T cell repertoires in COVID-19. TCRdb's table, derived via immunoSEQ multiplex PCR, lists solely in-frame clones and lacks some. The sample contains 450,000 to 500,000 clones, about 85% of which appear only once. Sequencing was carried out using PBMCs or T cells enriched from blood (not recorded which). The source of these receptors is a woman aged 55-75 years who had recovered from COVID-19.

V is TRBV9 and J is TRBJ1-2, with TRBD1 identical over 7 bases. The CDR3 runs 14 residues. The ends lost 2 bases at V and 6 bases at J; junction bases unmatched: 7. CDR1 is SGDLS and CDR2 is YYNGEE in the germline V gene. The CDR3 loop reads CASSVTGSSDGYTF. The CDR3 DNA reads TGTGCCAGCAGCGTGACAGGGAGTTCAGATGGCTACACCTTC.

In nucleotides, the CDR3 is TGTGCCAGCAGCCCAGGGGTGGATACGCAGTATTTT. Translating it yields CASSPGVDTQYF. V is TRBV6-5 and J is TRBJ2-3, with D maybe TRBD1 (6 bases). Germline V gene data show CDR1 as MNHEY and CDR2 as SVGAGI. V lost 6 bases and J lost 6, with 10 bases in between. This CDR3 spans 12 amino acids.

The rearrangement links TRBV30 to TRBJ1-1; weak D call: TRBD1 (6 bases). Per the germline V gene, CDR1 is GTSNPN and CDR2 is SVGIG (reference sequence). The CDR3 has 16 residues. Trimming removed 0 bases from V and 5 bases from J, with 19 bases in between. CDR3 in amino acids: CAWSVRGRGSGTEAFF. CDR3 DNA sequence: TGTGCCTGGAGTGTACGCGGCAGGGGTTCGGGGACTGAAGCTTTCTTT.

The rearrangement uses TRBV2 and TRBJ2-3; a possible D gene is TRBD2 (5 bases). The CDR3 loop spans 14 amino acids. Germline CDR1 and CDR2: SNHLY and FYNNEI. The V end lost 6 bases, the J end lost 8 bases, and 18 bases lay between the germline ends. The CDR3 protein is CASRADYSTGTQYF. CDR3 nucleotide sequence: TGTGCCAGCAGAGCTGACTACTCCACGGGTACGCAGTATTTT.

Comments on this clone: At one boundary the junction diverges from the germline segment, which might be a read error. The chain joins TRBV14 to TRBJ2-1; TRBD2 agrees at 7 bases. The CDR3 totals 14 residues. Germline CDR1 reads SGHDN; CDR2 reads FVKESK. CDR3 sequence: CASSQSGVPNQQFF. The CDR3 nucleotides read TGTGCCAGCAGCCAAAGCGGGGTCCCCAATCAGCAGTTCTTC.

The CDR3 region has the DNA TGTGCCAGCAGCTTGGGTCGGTCGAACACTGAAGCTTTCTTT. Amino acids: CASSLGRSNTEAFF. The V gene is TRBV5-5, the J gene TRBJ1-1; D uncertain. CDR3 length: 14 amino acids. V dropped 0 bases and J dropped 1 base, with 7 bases sitting between them. The germline V gene has CDR1 SGHKS and CDR2 YYEKEE (reference sequence).

This chain uses TRBV7-4 with TRBJ1-5; D is unclear. Germline V CDR1 and CDR2: SGHVT, SQSDAQ. CDR3 length: 14 residues. V lost 2 bases and J 3 bases, leaving 8 bases between the germline ends. This CDR3 reads CASSLKQLNQPQHF. The DNA of the CDR3 is TGTGCCAGCAGCTTAAAACAGCTCAATCAGCCCCAGCATTTT.

The chain is built from TRBV5-1 and TRBJ2-2, with 9 bases identical to TRBD1. CDR1 and CDR2 from the germline V gene are SGHRS and YFSETQ. J lost 6 bases, V lost 4 bases, and 7 bases had no gene match. The CDR3 is 15 amino acids. CDR3 sequence: CASSPGTGHAGELFF. The CDR3 DNA is TGCGCCAGCAGCCCAGGGACAGGGCACGCCGGGGAGCTGTTTTTT. Combining the CDR3 with reference TRBV5-1 and TRBJ2-2 gives the whole variable domain KAGVTQTPRYLIKTRGQQVTLSCSPISGHRSVSWYQQTPGQGLQFLFEYFSETQRNKGNFPGRFSGRQFSNSRSEMNVSTLELGDSALYLCASSPGTGHAGELFFGEGSRLTVL.

The rearrangement joins TRBV6-6 to TRBJ2-7; possible D gene TRBD2, 5 bases. V shed 5 bases and J shed 6 bases, with 17 bases lying between them. The CDR3 sequence is 14 residues long. Per germline, CDR1 MNHNY and CDR2 SVGAGI (reference sequence). The CDR3 nucleotides read TGTGCCAGCAGTCCGGACTCCACCTCTGGCGAGCAGTACGTC. The encoded protein is CASSPDSTSGEQYV.

V is TRBV10-3 and J is TRBJ1-1, with D perhaps matching TRBD1 (5 bases). V was shortened by 6 bases and J by 0 bases, with 11 bases between the two germline ends. The CDR3 covers 14 residues. The V gene's germline CDR1 is ENHRY and CDR2 SYGVKD. This CDR3 reads CAIRGGYMNTEAFF. The CDR3 DNA is TGTGCCATCAGGGGGGGGTACATGAACACTGAAGCTTTCTTT.

The chain has TRBV19 and TRBJ2-7; perhaps TRBD1 as D (5 bases). CDR3 size: 14 residues. V dropped 3 bases and J dropped 4 bases, with 13 bases sitting between them. CDR1 and CDR2 (germline): LNHDA, SQIVND (reference sequence). The CDR3 region has the DNA TGTGCCAGTAGTATCGGGCAGGGTCAGTACGAGCAGTACTTC. Translated, it gives CASSIGQGQYEQYF.